These 6 T cell receptor beta chains were all obtained from the same sample, sequenced in a study of T cell therapy after organ transplantation. The protocol was immunoSEQ multiplex PCR, while the TCRdb copy is restricted to in-frame clones and leaves out a portion. The sample includes 40,000 to 60,000 clones, 85% to 95% seen only once; the top ten take around 3.2%. Antigen specificity for these receptors is unknown. Sequencing used CD8+ T cells from blood, obtained before autologous CMV-specific T cell therapy. The receptor source for this set is a human patient who had received a solid organ transplant and had CMV disease.

The chain employs TRBV27 and TRBJ2-1; D is perhaps TRBD1 (6 bases). The CDR3 length is 16 residues. Trimming left V 2 bases short and J 4 bases short, with 15 bases between. CDR1 and CDR2 from the germline V gene are MNHEY and SMNVEV (reference sequence). The CDR3 DNA follows: TGTGCCAGCAGTTTAGTAGACAGGAGGAATTACAATGAGCAGTTCTTC. The encoded protein is CASSLVDRRNYNEQFF.

The J gene is TRBJ1-2, the V gene TRBV2; D not resolved. The CDR3 is 17 amino acids. V dropped 2 bases and J dropped 4 bases, with 20 bases sitting between them. CDR1 SNHLY and CDR2 FYNNEI come from the germline V gene. CDR3 in amino acids: CASSESAPLGNSYGYTF. The DNA for the CDR3 is TGTGCCAGCAGTGAATCCGCCCCCCTGGGAAACTCCTATGGCTACACCTTC.

The chain has TRBV6-5 and TRBJ1-1; 7 bases are shared with TRBD1. J gave up 3 bases and V 7 bases, and 11 bases lay outside the gene matches. The CDR3 length is 15 residues. CDR1 is MNHEY and CDR2 is SVGAGI in the germline V gene. The DNA of the CDR3 is TGTGCCAGCACCACCTTAATCCAGGGGGACACTGAAGCTTTCTTT. This encodes CASTTLIQGDTEAFF.

The chain uses TRBV6-5 and TRBJ1-1; no reliable D call. The CDR3 totals 12 residues. The germline gives CDR1 MNHEY, CDR2 SVGAGI. Trimming shortened V by 4 bases and J by 4 bases, and 7 bases separated the two germline ends. As DNA, the CDR3 is TGTGCCAGCAGTTTCACTGGCACTGAAGCTTTCTTT. It specifies CASSFTGTEAFF.

This chain connects TRBV4-1 to TRBJ2-2, with D unclear. From germline, CDR1 is MGHRA and CDR2 YSYEKL. Trimming removed 1 base at V and 1 base at J, with 7 bases between. The CDR3 sequence is 15 residues long. The CDR3 is CASSQVTGNTGELFF. CDR3 nucleotide sequence: TGCGCCAGCAGCCAAGTTACCGGGAACACCGGGGAGCTGTTTTTT.

This clone was counted once. The rearrangement links TRBV7-8 to TRBJ2-2, with D maybe TRBD1 (5 bases). The CDR3 sequence is 15 residues long. Between the trimmed V and J ends, which lost 2 bases and 0 bases, there was a span of 7 bases. Germline CDR1 reads SGHVS; CDR2 reads FQNEAQ. CDR3 loop: CASSLMGPNTGELFF. The CDR3 DNA sequence: TGTGCCAGCAGCTTAATGGGGCCGAACACCGGGGAGCTGTTTTTT. Looking up the rest from reference TRBV7-8 and TRBJ2-2 gives the full variable domain: GAGVSQSPRYKVAKRGQDVALRCDPISGHVSLFWYQQALGQGPEFLTYFQNEAQLDKSGLPSDRFFAERPEGSVSTLKIQRTQQEDSAVYLCASSLMGPNTGELFFGEGSRLTVL.